This record looks at one T cell receptor beta chain sequence and its context. Antigen unknown. Trimming took 0 bases from V and 2 from J; bases not matched to a gene: 4. This CDR3 has 16 amino acids. CDR1 is SGHRS and CDR2 is YFSETQ in the germline V gene. The data are from a study of shared clonotypes between healthy human individuals. Whole-study findings and limits: Non-shared clonotypes had lower generation probabilities than clonotypes shared by all four sorted-subset donors.

Deep was the level at which the assay was run. TCRdb keeps only in-frame clones here, not all; method: immunoSEQ multiplex PCR. The sample lists some 1,100,000 clones, 70% to 80% occurring once. This clonotype was sampled from a man between 18 and 29 years old in good health. Some clones in this sample may be carry-over from other donors' samples. Specimen: memory CD4+ T cells from PBMCs. Subset specified: CD45RA-negative fraction. The chain recombines TRBV5-1 with TRBJ1-4, with 7 bases that match TRBD1. The CDR3 region is CASSLGRGNTNEKLFF. In DNA form, the CDR3 reads TGCGCCAGCAGCTTGGGCAGGGGGAATACTAATGAAAAACTGTTTTTT. The full variable domain, rest sourced from reference TRBV5-1 and TRBJ1-4, is KAGVTQTPRYLIKTRGQQVTLSCSPISGHRSVSWYQQTPGQGLQFLFEYFSETQRNKGNFPGRFSGRQFSNSRSEMNVSTLELGDSALYLCASSLGRGNTNEKLFFGSGTQLSVL.